This entry lists 19 T cell receptor beta chains sequenced from one sample in a study of cytomegalovirus exposure and HLA in healthy donors. The PCR used 60 Vbeta and 13 Jbeta primers. Sequencing was performed with immunoSEQ multiplex PCR; in TCRdb, only in-frame clones are kept and a portion is missing. Of about 130,000 clones listed, approximately 61% are singletons. What was sequenced was PBMCs. These TCRs come from a human donor in good health.

V and J are TRBV12-5 and TRBJ2-5; tentative D call: TRBD2 (5 bases). Between the trimmed V and J ends, which lost 7 bases and 3 bases, there was a span of 21 bases. Germline values: CDR1 LGHNT, CDR2 FRNRAP. This CDR3 contains 16 residues. The CDR3 bases are TGTGCTAGTGCCCACCCCCAAAGGAGGATGAAAGAGACCCAGTACTTC. This codes for CASAHPQRRMKETQYF.

The chain is built from TRBV6-5 and TRBJ2-7; the D is unclear. CDR1 is MNHEY, CDR2 SVGAGI, per germline. The V end was cut by 0 bases, the J end by 6 bases, with 12 bases between. The CDR3 has 14 residues. CDR3 residues: CASSYSTRSSEQYF. The DNA of the CDR3 is TGTGCCAGCAGTTACTCGACGCGGAGTTCCGAGCAGTACTTC.

V usage is TRBV2 and J usage is TRBJ2-2, with a weak D call TRBD1 (6 bases). Germline V gives CDR1 SNHLY, CDR2 FYNNEI. The length of the CDR3 is 14 residues. Deletions cut 1 base from V and 7 bases from J, with 10 bases between. CDR3 nucleotide sequence: TGTGCCAGCAGTGAAGAGGGGGTAGGCGGGGAGCTGTTTTTT. Translated: CASSEEGVGGELFF.

The rearrangement joins TRBV9 to TRBJ2-1, with 9 nucleotides matching TRBD2. The CDR3 spans 16 residues. V was clipped by 2 bases and J by 8 bases; unmatched bases: 11. Per germline, CDR1 SGDLS and CDR2 YYNGEE. CDR3 loop: CASSVLKAGGTDEQFF. CDR3 bases: TGTGCCAGCAGCGTTTTAAAGGCGGGAGGGACGGATGAGCAGTTCTTC.

The chain links TRBV7-9 to TRBJ2-5; 8 bases align to TRBD2. This CDR3 is built from 14 residues. Trimming took 3 bases from V and 5 from J; bases not matched to a gene: 5. CDR1 is SEHNR, CDR2 FQNEAQ, per germline (reference sequence). The CDR3 sequence: CASSFSGRGETQYF. In DNA, the CDR3 is TGTGCCAGCAGCTTTTCCGGGAGGGGGGAGACCCAGTACTTC. Based on the CDR3 plus reference TRBV7-9 and TRBJ2-5, the full variable domain is DTGVSQNPRHKITKRGQNVTFRCDPISEHNRLYWYRQTLGQGPEFLTYFQNEAQLEKSRLLSDRFSAERPKGSFSTLEIQRTEQGDSAMYLCASSFSGRGETQYFGPGTRLLVL.

The CDR3 nucleotides are TGCAGCGTTCCTAGGCGTGACAGTACCGTCAGCAATCAGCCCCAGCATTTT. Residues: CSVPRRDSTVSNQPQHF. The chain combines TRBV29-1 with TRBJ1-5; tentatively, D is TRBD1 (5 bases). Trimming stripped 5 bases from V and 1 base from J, with 21 bases between. The CDR3 has 17 amino acids. The germline V gene encodes CDR1 SQVTM and CDR2 ANQGSEA. The full variable domain, rest sourced from reference TRBV29-1 and TRBJ1-5, is SAVISQKPSRDICQRGTSLTIQCQVDSQVTMMFWYRQQPGQSLTLIATANQGSEATYESGFVIDKFPISRPNLTFSTLTVSNMSPEDSSIYLCSVPRRDSTVSNQPQHFGDGTRLSIL.

This rearrangement joins TRBV5-1 to TRBJ2-2, with unresolved D. CDR3 size: 15 residues. Trimming shortened V by 1 base and J by 0 bases, and 7 bases separated the two germline ends. The germline V gene has CDR1 SGHRS and CDR2 YFSETQ. The CDR3 region has the DNA TGCGCCAGCAGCTTGCGGGTGACGAACACCGGGGAGCTGTTTTTT. This sequence encodes CASSLRVTNTGELFF.

In DNA, the CDR3 is TGTGCCAGCAGTCCGGGACTAGCGGGAACGACCCAGTACTTC. This codes for CASSPGLAGTTQYF. This sequence joins TRBV28 and TRBJ2-7; 13 bases are a match to TRBD2. The J call may not be correct, given that the DNA end is closer to TRBJ2-5. CDR1 MDHEN and CDR2 SYDVKM come from the germline V gene. This CDR3 spans 14 amino acids.

This clone was counted once. This chain uses TRBV5-1 with TRBJ2-5, with TRBD2 matching 9 bases. The CDR3 is 15 amino acids. Germline V gene data show CDR1 as SGHRS and CDR2 as YFSETQ. The trim removed 4 bases at V and 5 bases at J, leaving 9 bases unmatched. CDR3 amino acids: CASSLSGRSQETQYF. In nucleotides, the CDR3 is TGCGCCAGCAGCCTAAGCGGGAGGTCCCAGGAGACCCAGTACTTC.

A note on this clone: The sample holds other DNA sequences that translate to the same CDR3. The chain carries TRBV28 and TRBJ2-1; D is unclear. The CDR3 contains 15 residues. In germline, CDR1 is MDHEN, CDR2 SYDVKM. The ends were cut back, 5 bases at V and 0 bases at J, with 11 bases in the middle. This chain's CDR3 is CASSDILSSYNEQFF. CDR3 DNA sequence: TGTGCCAGCAGTGATATCCTAAGCTCCTACAATGAGCAGTTCTTC. Full variable domain (remainder filled in from reference TRBV28 and TRBJ2-1): DVKVTQSSRYLVKRTGEKVFLECVQDMDHENMFWYRQDPGLGLRLIYFSYDVKMKEKGDIPEGYSVSREKKERFSLILESASTNQTSMYLCASSDILSSYNEQFFGPGTRLTVL.

This clone was seen more than once but under ten times. V is TRBV6-1 and J is TRBJ1-5; D is uncertain. CDR1 MNHNS and CDR2 SASEGT come from the germline V gene. The CDR3 runs 14 residues. Deletions cut 5 bases from V and 0 bases from J, with 8 bases between. The CDR3 nucleotides are TGTGCCAGCAGTCCCCGGGATAGCAATCAGCCCCAGCATTTT. Amino acids: CASSPRDSNQPQHF.

A few counts support this clone. V usage is TRBV18 and J usage is TRBJ2-2; tentative D call: TRBD1 (6 bases). V was clipped by 3 bases and J by 3 bases, with 8 bases between them. Germline V gene data show CDR1 as KGHSH and CDR2 as LQKENI. The CDR3 is 14 residues long. In nucleotides, the CDR3 is TGTGCCAGCTCACCGCCAGGGGACACCGGGGAGCTGTTTTTT. Translating it yields CASSPPGDTGELFF.

The chain is built from TRBV28 and TRBJ2-7; 12 bases align to TRBD2. Per germline, CDR1 MDHEN and CDR2 SYDVKM. This CDR3 contains 16 residues. V trimming: 6 bases; J trimming: 0 bases; junction bases outside the gene matches: 6. CDR3 in amino acids: CASSTGGLAGSYEQYF. The CDR3 DNA is TGTGCCAGCAGCACGGGGGGACTAGCGGGCTCCTACGAGCAGTACTTC.

Only a few counts were recorded for this clone. The chain is built from TRBV11-2 and TRBJ1-1; D is perhaps TRBD1 (5 bases). Trimming cost V 2 bases and J 1 base, with 8 bases left between them. The CDR3 spans 14 residues. The germline V gene has CDR1 SGHAT and CDR2 FQNNGV. The CDR3 loop is CASSLTDRNTEAFF. For the CDR3, the DNA is TGTGCCAGCAGCTTAACCGACAGGAACACTGAAGCTTTCTTT.

The V call is TRBV5-1, the J call TRBJ2-2; TRBD1 agrees at 8 bases. CDR1 is SGHRS, CDR2 YFSETQ, per germline. Trimming took 4 bases from V and 6 from J; bases not matched to a gene: 8. The CDR3 length is 15 residues. As DNA, the CDR3 is TGCGCCAGCAGCCCCGGACAGGGCCTGGCCGGGGAGCTGTTTTTT. Translated: CASSPGQGLAGELFF.

The chain is built from TRBV2 and TRBJ2-5; no clear D gene. The germline V gene encodes CDR1 SNHLY and CDR2 FYNNEI. The CDR3 contains 11 residues. Between the trimmed V and J ends, which lost 4 bases and 4 bases, there was a span of 4 bases. The CDR3 loop reads CASSAIETQYF. As DNA, the CDR3 is TGTGCCAGCAGTGCAATAGAGACCCAGTACTTC.

This rearrangement joins TRBV7-3 to TRBJ2-7, with no clear D. From germline, CDR1 is SGHTA and CDR2 FQGTGA. V lost 6 bases to trimming and J lost 6 bases, with 9 bases between them. The CDR3 extends over 11 amino acids. The CDR3 DNA follows: TGTGCCAGCAGTGACTGCTGCGAGCAGTACTTC. This sequence encodes CASSDCCEQYF.

The J gene is TRBJ1-2, the V gene TRBV15, with no clear D. CDR1 LNHNV and CDR2 YYDKDF come from the germline V gene (reference sequence). Trimming took off 2 bases at V and 6 bases at J, with 13 bases between the two ends. The CDR3 contains 14 residues. The CDR3 DNA reads TGTGCCACCAGCAGATCGTCCCCCAGCGATGGCTACACCTTC. Residues: CATSRSSPSDGYTF.

The V call is TRBV25-1, the J call TRBJ2-7, with 13 bases aligning to TRBD2. Looked up from germline, CDR1 is MGHDK and CDR2 is SYGVNS. Losses at the gene ends were 3 bases for V and 0 bases for J; bases not matched to a gene: 5. The CDR3 loop spans 17 amino acids. The CDR3 nucleotides are TGTGCCAGCAGTGACGGGACTAGCGGGATCTTCTCCTACGAGCAGTACTTC. It encodes CASSDGTSGIFSYEQYF.